This TCR beta chain was sequenced during a study of vaccination effects on CD4 cells after COVID-19. Study-level information: Sampling occurred a median 72 days post second dose, range 14 to 241.

TCRdb's table, derived via immunoSEQ multiplex PCR, lists solely in-frame clones and lacks some. The sample yields 30,000 to 35,000 clones, roughly four fifths seen once. Whole-study findings and limits: A shortage of convalescent patients and an absence of early post-infection timepoints characterized the study.

Researchers isolated CD4+ T cells once 9 to 11 days of culture had elapsed. PCR confirmed that the person was infected with SARS-CoV-2 between March and December 2020. Either the mRNA-1273 or the BNT162b2 vaccine was given to participants as two doses. On days 3 and 7, fresh IL-2 medium replaced half the medium. Germline lookup yields CDR1 SGHTA and CDR2 FQGTGA. The CDR3 length is 16 residues. V lost 2 bases and J 6 bases, leaving 18 bases between the germline ends. With respect to this clone: What it recognizes is unknown.

The material was CD4+ T cells from PBMCs cultured without peptide, obtained after COVID-19 vaccination. This chain joins TRBV7-3 and TRBJ2-3, with D tentatively TRBD2 (5 bases). This receptor was identified in a human donor who had a prior SARS-CoV-2 infection. The CDR3 is CASSLGHQLGLDTQYF. CDR3 coding DNA: TGTGCCAGCAGCTTAGGTCATCAACTAGGCTTGGATACGCAGTATTTT.